These 28 T cell receptor beta chains came from one sample sequenced in a study of blood T cell repertoires in COVID-19. Generated by immunoSEQ multiplex PCR, the TCRdb table keeps only in-frame clones and is missing some. The sample holds 240,000 or so clones, 85% to 90% seen once. The sample consisted of peripheral blood. All receptors derive from a woman in her 40s who had recovered from COVID-19.

The chain combines TRBV11-2 with TRBJ2-1; D is perhaps TRBD1 (6 bases). The germline CDR1 and CDR2 sequences are SGHAT and FQNNGV. The V gene lost 5 bases and the J gene lost 9 bases, with 17 bases spanning the gap. The CDR3 runs to 14 residues. The CDR3 DNA sequence: TGTGCCAGCAGCCCAGGGGCCCTAGCCGGTGAGCAGTTCTTC. Translation: CASSPGALAGEQFF.

The chain joins TRBV2 to TRBJ2-5, with 7 bases aligning to TRBD2. The trim removed 6 bases at V and 5 bases at J, leaving 12 bases unmatched. Germline-derived CDR1 and CDR2 are SNHLY and FYNNEI. The CDR3 runs 15 residues. CDR3 loop: CASRLGSGPRETQYF. The CDR3 nucleotides read TGTGCCAGCAGGCTGGGTAGCGGGCCGCGGGAGACCCAGTACTTC.

This chain links TRBV27 with TRBJ2-7; 12 bases align to TRBD2. V shed 5 bases and J 2 bases; nucleotides not matched to a gene: 4. The V gene's germline CDR1 is MNHEY and CDR2 SMNVEV (reference sequence). The CDR3 covers 15 residues. The chain's CDR3 is CASSMTSGRPYEQYF. CDR3 nucleotides: TGTGCCAGCAGTATGACTAGCGGGAGACCCTACGAGCAGTACTTC.

This clone was counted a single time. The V gene is TRBV4-3, the J gene TRBJ2-5, with TRBD1 matching 11 bases. This CDR3 has 15 amino acids. V was clipped by 3 bases and J by 2 bases; unmatched bases: 2. CDR1 is LGHNA and CDR2 is YSLEER in the germline V gene. CDR3 amino acids: CASSQDRGRQETQYF. For the CDR3, the DNA is TGCGCCAGCAGCCAGGACAGGGGGCGTCAAGAGACCCAGTACTTC.

This chain links TRBV24-1 with TRBJ1-2; D may be TRBD1 (5 bases). The germline V gene encodes CDR1 KGHDR and CDR2 SFDVKD. CDR3 length: 14 amino acids. V was clipped by 9 bases and J by 5 bases, with 18 bases between them. CDR3 protein: CATSGGPRAYGYTF. CDR3 bases: TGTGCCACCTCCGGGGGACCCCGGGCGTATGGCTACACCTTC.

This chain connects TRBV7-9 to TRBJ2-1, with 13 nucleotides matching TRBD2. The CDR3 is 15 residues long. Germline V gene lookup returns CDR1 SEHNR and CDR2 FQNEAQ (reference sequence). V was clipped by 5 bases and J by 8 bases; unmatched bases: 6. CDR3 sequence: CASSRTSGSRDEQFF. The CDR3 coding sequence is TGTGCCAGCAGCCGGACTAGCGGGAGTCGGGATGAGCAGTTCTTC.

The CDR3 region is CASSQGWPNSPLHF. The CDR3 DNA is TGTGCCAGCAGCCAAGGGTGGCCGAATTCACCCCTCCACTTT. The V gene is TRBV14, the J gene TRBJ1-6, with D uncertain. The V and J ends lost 1 base and 7 bases respectively, with 8 bases between them. The CDR3 contains 14 residues. Germline V gives CDR1 SGHDN, CDR2 FVKESK.

The V call is TRBV7-2, the J call TRBJ2-1, with TRBD2 identical over 14 bases. The V gene's germline CDR1 is SGHTA and CDR2 FQGNSA. The CDR3 extends over 16 amino acids. V lost 6 bases to trimming and J lost 7 bases; unmatched junction nucleotides: 8. CDR3 amino acids: CASRPAGTSGRNEQFF. For the CDR3, the DNA is TGTGCCAGCAGGCCCGCCGGGACTAGCGGGAGAAATGAGCAGTTCTTC.

The J gene is TRBJ1-6, the V gene TRBV3-1 (or the pseudogene TRBV3-2); perhaps TRBD1 as D (5 bases). The CDR3 consists of 16 residues. Germline V gene sequence: CDR1 LGHDT, CDR2 YNNKEL (reference sequence). V was pared by 1 base and J by 6 bases, with 13 bases between. CDR3 in amino acids: CASSQVWGGVNSPLHF. For the CDR3, the DNA is TGTGCCAGCAGCCAAGTTTGGGGAGGGGTTAATTCACCCCTCCACTTT.

V usage is TRBV7-2 and J usage is TRBJ2-7; 7 nucleotides align to TRBD2. Germline V gene sequence: CDR1 SGHTA, CDR2 FQGNSA. There are 13 residues in the CDR3. J lost 6 bases, V lost 3 bases, and 5 bases had no gene match. This CDR3 reads CASSLGEGREQYF. The CDR3 DNA follows: TGTGCCAGCAGCTTGGGGGAGGGCCGCGAGCAGTACTTC.

This chain's CDR3 is CASGGARGTYEQYF. In DNA form, the CDR3 reads TGTGCCAGCGGAGGGGCGAGGGGCACCTACGAGCAGTACTTC. J is TRBJ2-7 and V is TRBV2; weak D call: TRBD2 (6 bases). In germline, CDR1 is SNHLY, CDR2 FYNNEI. The CDR3 runs to 14 residues. V dropped 8 bases and J dropped 2 bases, with 16 bases sitting between them.

This chain connects TRBV29-1 to TRBJ2-3, with 10 bases lining up with TRBD1. V was pared by 6 bases and J by 2 bases, with 2 bases of the junction left unmatched. In germline, CDR1 is SQVTM, CDR2 ANQGSEA. The CDR3 extends over 13 amino acids. The CDR3 is CSVGQGSTDTQYF. The DNA of the CDR3 is TGCAGCGTGGGACAGGGGTCCACAGATACGCAGTATTTT.

CDR3 sequence reads: CASSPLGTRGTGELFF. The CDR3 DNA is TGTGCCAGTAGCCCCCTTGGGACCAGGGGAACTGGGGAGCTGTTTTTT. The gene calls are TRBV19 and TRBJ2-2, with a weak D call TRBD1 (6 bases). CDR1 and CDR2 from the germline V gene are LNHDA and SQIVND (reference sequence). The ends were cut back, 6 bases at V and 8 bases at J, with 22 bases in the middle. The CDR3 has 16 amino acids. Combining the CDR3 with reference TRBV19 and TRBJ2-2 gives the whole variable domain DGGITQSPKYLFRKEGQNVTLSCEQNLNHDAMYWYRQDPGQGLRLIYYSQIVNDFQKGDIAEGYSVSREKKESFPLTVTSAQKNPTAFYLCASSPLGTRGTGELFFGEGSRLTVL.

The gene calls are TRBV5-1 and TRBJ2-6, with D unclear. The CDR3 runs 15 residues. Trimming stripped 3 bases from V and 0 bases from J, with 7 bases between. The V gene's germline CDR1 is SGHRS and CDR2 YFSETQ. CDR3 protein: CASSSLSSGANVLTF. The DNA for the CDR3 is TGCGCCAGCAGCTCTTTATCCTCTGGGGCCAACGTCCTGACTTTC.

V is TRBV2 and J is TRBJ2-3; D may be TRBD2 (6 bases). Germline V gene data show CDR1 as SNHLY and CDR2 as FYNNEI. The V gene lost 6 bases and the J gene lost 0 bases, with 10 bases spanning the gap. CDR3 size: 14 residues. DNA of the CDR3: TGTGCCAGCAGGGACTATGCTAGCACAGATACGCAGTATTTT. Protein sequence: CASRDYASTDTQYF. The full variable domain, completed using reference TRBV2 and TRBJ2-3, is EPEVTQTPSHQVTQMGQEVILRCVPISNHLYFYWYRQILGQKVEFLVSFYNNEISEKSEIFDDQFSVERPDGSNFTLKIRSTKLEDSAMYFCASRDYASTDTQYFGPGTRLTVL.

The J gene is TRBJ1-1, the V gene TRBV2; TRBD1 aligns across 7 bases. The CDR3 has 15 amino acids. V lost 6 bases and J lost 13; bases outside the gene matches: 20. Germline loops: CDR1 SNHLY, CDR2 FYNNEI. The chain's CDR3 is CASRPAGTLTGWGFF. CDR3 coding DNA: TGTGCCAGCAGGCCCGCAGGCACTCTGACAGGGTGGGGTTTCTTT.

This sequence joins TRBV15 and TRBJ2-2, with 7 bases matching TRBD1. The CDR3 is 16 amino acids. V gave up 0 bases and J gave up 6 bases; unmatched junction bases: 7. The V gene's germline CDR1 is LNHNV and CDR2 YYDKDF (reference sequence). The CDR3 region has the DNA TGTGCCACCAGCAGAGAGGGGACAGCAGAACCCGGGGAGCTGTTTTTT. Its translation is CATSREGTAEPGELFF.

This chain uses TRBV6-5 with TRBJ1-5; 9 nucleotides match TRBD1. Unmatched junction bases numbered 5, after V lost 7 bases and J lost 7 bases. This CDR3 is 13 amino acids long. Germline V gene data show CDR1 as MNHEY and CDR2 as SVGAGI. CDR3 coding DNA: TGTGCCAGCACCGGGACAGGGAAACAGCCCCAGCATTTT. It yields the protein CASTGTGKQPQHF.

This clone was detected only a few times. The chain couples TRBV18 to TRBJ2-1; 7 bases match TRBD1. This CDR3 comprises 15 residues. V was pared by 3 bases and J by 8 bases, with 10 bases of the junction left unmatched. CDR1 is KGHSH, CDR2 LQKENI, per germline. CDR3 in DNA: TGTGCCAGCTCACCGGCCAGGACAGGCGGTCATGAGCAGTTCTTC. This gives the protein CASSPARTGGHEQFF.

The V and J genes are TRBV7-8 and TRBJ2-2, with TRBD2 matching 13 bases. The CDR3 has 18 residues. The V and J ends lost 0 bases and 6 bases, in that order; junction bases with no gene match: 7. Germline-derived CDR1 and CDR2 are SGHVS and FQNEAQ. CDR3 in amino acids: CASSLALSGLAGAGELFF. CDR3 sequence (DNA): TGTGCCAGCAGCTTAGCGCTATCTGGACTAGCGGGAGCCGGGGAGCTGTTTTTT.

The chain has TRBV14 and TRBJ2-3; D is perhaps TRBD1 (5 bases). The germline V and J ends were trimmed by 4 bases and 0 bases, with 14 bases remaining between them. The length of the CDR3 is 16 residues. Germline CDR1 is SGHDN and CDR2 is FVKESK. The CDR3 bases are TGTGCCAGCAGCCCCCAGGGCTGGGCTAGCACAGATACGCAGTATTTT. Translating it yields CASSPQGWASTDTQYF. Combining the CDR3 with reference TRBV14 and TRBJ2-3 gives the whole variable domain EAGVTQFPSHSVIEKGQTVTLRCDPISGHDNLYWYRRVMGKEIKFLLHFVKESKQDESGMPNNRFLAERTGGTYSTLKVQPAELEDSGVYFCASSPQGWASTDTQYFGPGTRLTVL.

The rearrangement uses TRBV19 and TRBJ1-2; TRBD1 agrees at 12 bases. This CDR3 has 16 amino acids. Per the germline V gene, CDR1 is LNHDA and CDR2 is SQIVND (reference sequence). Germline trimming cut 5 bases from V and 4 bases from J; bases unmatched to any gene: 8. The CDR3 reads CASSPWDRGPGYGYTF. CDR3 DNA: TGTGCCAGTAGTCCCTGGGACAGGGGGCCGGGCTATGGCTACACCTTC. Full variable domain (outside the CDR3, taken from reference TRBV19 and TRBJ1-2): DGGITQSPKYLFRKEGQNVTLSCEQNLNHDAMYWYRQDPGQGLRLIYYSQIVNDFQKGDIAEGYSVSREKKESFPLTVTSAQKNPTAFYLCASSPWDRGPGYGYTFGSGTRLTVV.

J is TRBJ2-1 and V is TRBV18; weak D call: TRBD2 (6 bases). This CDR3 is built from 16 residues. V was pared by 4 bases and J by 6 bases, with 19 bases between. Germline V lookup: CDR1 KGHSH, CDR2 LQKENI. The chain's CDR3 is CASSRPGGGRPNEQFF. The CDR3 region has the DNA TGTGCCAGCTCACGTCCCGGGGGAGGCAGACCCAATGAGCAGTTCTTC.

This clone came up once. The genes are TRBV6-5 and TRBJ1-5, with TRBD1 matching 7 bases. Trimming cost V 6 bases and J 6 bases; bases outside gene matches: 11. CDR1 and CDR2 (germline): MNHEY, SVGAGI. CDR3 length: 15 residues. The CDR3 coding sequence is TGTGCCAGCAGGGCACCGGGACAGCTAGGTCAGCCCCAGCATTTT. Translation: CASRAPGQLGQPQHF.

The chain couples TRBV27 to TRBJ1-2, with a weak D call TRBD1 (6 bases). CDR3 length: 15 residues. The V end was cut by 6 bases, the J end by 3 bases, with 17 bases between. CDR1 MNHEY and CDR2 SMNVEV come from the germline V gene (reference sequence). The CDR3 nucleotides are TGTGCCAGCAGGCCGACCACAGGGTTCGACTATGGCTACACCTTC. Encoded protein: CASRPTTGFDYGYTF.

The CDR3 region is CASSSRTPPVEKLFF. DNA for the CDR3: TGTGCCAGCAGTTCTCGGACACCTCCGGTCGAAAAACTGTTTTTT. The V call is TRBV25-1, the J call TRBJ1-4; D may be TRBD1 (5 bases). Trimming cost V 5 bases and J 8 bases, with 18 bases left between them. CDR3 length equals 15 residues. The germline V gene encodes CDR1 MGHDK and CDR2 SYGVNS.

The chain joins TRBV5-6 to TRBJ1-3; 9 bases fit TRBD1. The CDR3 length is 14 residues. The germline gives CDR1 SGHDT, CDR2 YYEEEE. With 4 bases clipped from V and 10 bases from J, the junction kept 9 bases outside the gene matches. In nucleotides, the CDR3 is TGTGCCAGCAGCACTCGGGACAGGGACGTAACCATATATTTT. Protein product: CASSTRDRDVTIYF.

V and J are TRBV2 and TRBJ1-5; TRBD1 matches 9 bases. In germline, CDR1 is SNHLY, CDR2 FYNNEI. CDR3 size: 16 residues. Losses at the gene ends were 4 bases for V and 6 bases for J; bases not matched to a gene: 10. CDR3 protein: CASSARGQGKGQPQHF. The CDR3 DNA sequence: TGTGCCAGCAGTGCCCGGGGACAGGGAAAGGGTCAGCCCCAGCATTTT. Together with reference TRBV2 and TRBJ1-5, the CDR3 gives the full variable domain: EPEVTQTPSHQVTQMGQEVILRCVPISNHLYFYWYRQILGQKVEFLVSFYNNEISEKSEIFDDQFSVERPDGSNFTLKIRSTKLEDSAMYFCASSARGQGKGQPQHFGDGTRLSIL.